The 32 T cell receptor beta chains presented below share a single source sample, sequenced in a study of blood T cell repertoires in COVID-19 (dated by TCRdb to about 2020). Libraries came from the immunoSEQ multiplex PCR assay. TCRdb holds this immuneACCESS table with in-frame rearrangements only. Some clones are missing; in checked studies, unresolved V genes explain under half, and the rest has no known cause. Within this sample are around 100,000 clones, with approximately 84% of them counted one time only. The top ten hold roughly 8% of the sample. The sequenced sample was peripheral blood. These receptor sequences come from a woman between 40 and 50 years old with acute or convalescent COVID-19.

This clone has a handful of counts. This chain links TRBV6-5 with TRBJ1-2, with D maybe TRBD1 (5 bases). The CDR3 loop spans 15 amino acids. Per germline, CDR1 MNHEY and CDR2 SVGAGI. The V end lost 7 bases, the J end lost 3 bases, and 18 bases lay between the germline ends. CDR3 sequence: CASIRDSGSHYGYTF. The CDR3, as DNA: TGTGCCAGCATTCGGGACTCCGGATCACACTATGGCTACACCTTC.

This chain connects TRBV12-5 to TRBJ1-1, with TRBD1 matching 7 bases. V shed 2 bases, J shed 8 bases, and the junction held 14 bases outside the gene matches. CDR3 length: 16 amino acids. Germline V gene data show CDR1 as LGHNT and CDR2 as FRNRAP. CDR3 DNA: TGTGCTAGTGGTTTGAGCCCTGGACAGGTCGGTCGCGAAGCTTTCTTT. This encodes CASGLSPGQVGREAFF.

The chain is built from TRBV9 and TRBJ2-5; perhaps TRBD2 as D (6 bases). The V and J ends lost 2 bases and 5 bases respectively, with 13 bases between them. Germline V gives CDR1 SGDLS, CDR2 YYNGEE. The CDR3 runs 14 residues. CDR3 bases: TGTGCCAGCAGCGTCCCCGGGGCGGGGGAGACCCAGTACTTC. Its translation is CASSVPGAGETQYF.

CDR3 loop: CASNSGGPAPYNEQFF. CDR3 nucleotides: TGTGCCAGCAACAGCGGGGGGCCGGCTCCCTACAATGAGCAGTTCTTC. V is TRBV13 and J is TRBJ2-1, with 9 positions matching TRBD2. V shed 7 bases and J 2 bases; nucleotides not matched to a gene: 9. CDR3 length equals 16 residues. Per the germline V gene, CDR1 is PRHDT and CDR2 is FYEKMQ (reference sequence).

The chain uses TRBV13 and TRBJ1-2, with 7 positions matching TRBD1. The CDR3 contains 15 residues. In germline, CDR1 is PRHDT, CDR2 FYEKMQ (reference sequence). The J segment lost 4 bases and the V segment lost 5 bases, leaving 10 bases of the junction unmatched. CDR3 sequence reads: CASSPVQQGSYGYTF. In nucleotides, the CDR3 is TGTGCCAGCAGCCCCGTGCAACAGGGGAGCTATGGCTACACCTTC.

The genes are TRBV4-2 and TRBJ2-7, with 16 positions matching TRBD2. Unmatched junction bases numbered 5, after V lost 0 bases and J lost 3 bases. The CDR3 sequence is 18 residues long. The germline V gene has CDR1 LGHNA and CDR2 YNFKEQ. DNA for the CDR3: TGTGCCAGCAGCCAAGACATGGGGACTAGCGGGGGGGACTACGAGCAGTACTTC. As protein: CASSQDMGTSGGDYEQYF.

The chain recombines TRBV7-9 with TRBJ1-1, with D hard to call. Per germline, CDR1 SEHNR and CDR2 FQNEAQ (reference sequence). The CDR3 is made up of 13 amino acids. Trimming took off 1 base at V and 3 bases at J, with 6 bases between the two ends. The CDR3 loop is CASSLVEDTEAFF. The CDR3 region has the DNA TGTGCCAGCAGCTTAGTCGAGGACACTGAAGCTTTCTTT.

This sequence joins TRBV12-3 or TRBV12-4 and TRBJ2-5; D possibly corresponds to TRBD2 (5 bases). CDR3 size: 12 residues. V shed 4 bases and J shed 3 bases, with 6 bases lying between them. CDR3 coding DNA: TGTGCCAGCAGTTACGGGGAAGAGACCCAGTACTTC. Amino acid sequence: CASSYGEETQYF.

The CDR3 protein is CASSFRGYEQYF. CDR3 nucleotide sequence: TGTGCCAGCAGCTTCAGGGGGTACGAGCAGTACTTC. This sequence joins TRBV5-4 and TRBJ2-7; 7 bases fit TRBD1. The V gene end was trimmed by 2 bases and the J gene end by 4 bases; junction bases not matched to a gene: 0. CDR3 length: 12 amino acids. Germline values: CDR1 SGHNT, CDR2 YYREEE (reference sequence).

V gene TRBV5-6 combines with J gene TRBJ2-1; 9 nucleotides match TRBD2. The CDR3 totals 14 residues. The V gene's germline CDR1 is SGHDT and CDR2 YYEEEE. Losses at the gene ends were 2 bases for V and 6 bases for J; bases not matched to a gene: 3. CDR3 sequence (DNA): TGTGCCAGCAGCTTCGCGGGGGGGCGCAATGAGCAGTTCTTC. It encodes CASSFAGGRNEQFF.

The chain combines TRBV5-6 with TRBJ1-6; 7 nucleotides line up with TRBD1. The germline V gene has CDR1 SGHDT and CDR2 YYEEEE. This CDR3 has 16 residues. V lost 0 bases, J lost 7 bases, and 7 bases stayed unmatched. The CDR3 DNA reads TGTGCCAGCAGCTTGGTACCGGGACAGCCCAATTCACCCCTCCACTTT. It codes for CASSLVPGQPNSPLHF.

The chain recombines TRBV7-6 with TRBJ1-3; perhaps TRBD1 as D (6 bases). Germline V gives CDR1 SGHVS, CDR2 FNYEAQ. Deletions cut 1 base from V and 0 bases from J, with 10 bases between. CDR3 length equals 16 residues. The CDR3, as DNA: TGTGCCAGCAGCTTAGACAGGGAATTCTCTGGAAACACCATATATTTT. Amino acids: CASSLDREFSGNTIYF.

The chain employs TRBV2 and TRBJ2-5, with 9 bases fitting TRBD2. The length of the CDR3 is 13 residues. V lost 9 bases, J lost 3 bases, and 5 bases stayed unmatched. The germline V gene has CDR1 SNHLY and CDR2 FYNNEI. CDR3 sequence (DNA): TGTGCCAGTAGCGGGGGTACGAAAGAGACCCAGTACTTC. Amino acid sequence: CASSGGTKETQYF.

The chain joins TRBV11-2 to TRBJ1-3; D uncertain. Germline values: CDR1 SGHAT, CDR2 FQNNGV. Trimming left V 4 bases short and J 0 bases short, with 13 bases between. The CDR3 is made up of 16 amino acids. The CDR3 coding sequence is TGTGCCAGCAGCTCCTTAACCCCGAGCTCTGGAAACACCATATATTTT. Translation: CASSSLTPSSGNTIYF.

In its sample, this clone was seen once. J is TRBJ2-3 and V is TRBV2; no clear D gene. CDR3 length equals 12 residues. Germline CDR1 SNHLY, CDR2 FYNNEI. The ends were cut back, 7 bases at V and 5 bases at J, with 10 bases in the middle. CDR3 coding DNA: TGTGCCAGCACTAGATTGAGAGATACGCAGTATTTT. Its translation is CASTRLRDTQYF. The full variable domain, in which reference TRBV2 and TRBJ2-3 provide the parts outside the CDR3, is EPEVTQTPSHQVTQMGQEVILRCVPISNHLYFYWYRQILGQKVEFLVSFYNNEISEKSEIFDDQFSVERPDGSNFTLKIRSTKLEDSAMYFCASTRLRDTQYFGPGTRLTVL.

The chain combines TRBV15 with TRBJ1-4, with 7 bases lining up with TRBD1. V shed 1 base and J 5 bases; nucleotides not matched to a gene: 4. Germline V CDR1 and CDR2: LNHNV, YYDKDF (reference sequence). The CDR3 loop spans 15 amino acids. The CDR3 reads CATSRGDSSNEKLFF. The DNA for the CDR3 is TGTGCCACCAGCAGAGGGGACAGCTCGAATGAAAAACTGTTTTTT.

This clone was observed a handful of times. The J gene is TRBJ1-2, the V gene TRBV4-3; D unresolved. V was clipped by 0 bases and J by 1 base, with 9 bases between them. The CDR3 is 15 amino acids. Per germline, CDR1 LGHNA and CDR2 YSLEER. In nucleotides, the CDR3 is TGCGCCAGCAGCCAAGAAGTCAACTTTAACTATGGCTACACCTTC. Its translation is CASSQEVNFNYGYTF.

This chain joins TRBV21-1 and TRBJ1-5; TRBD1, the table's D call, lacks a check against the DNA. TRBV21-1 is annotated as a pseudogene. CDR3 size: 14 residues. This chain's CDR3 is CASSKGTGNQPQHF. The CDR3 DNA sequence: TGTGCCAGCAGCAAAGGGACAGGGAATCAGCCCCAGCATTTT.

V is TRBV7-9 and J is TRBJ2-5; D is possibly TRBD1 (6 bases). The CDR3 is 14 residues long. V was cut by 5 bases and J by 2 bases, with 12 bases left in between. The V gene's germline CDR1 is SEHNR and CDR2 FQNEAQ (reference sequence). The CDR3 here is CASSASTGQETQYF. Written as DNA, the CDR3 is TGTGCCAGCAGCGCTTCGACAGGACAAGAGACCCAGTACTTC.

The rearrangement links TRBV4-2 to TRBJ1-1, with 7 bases aligning to TRBD1. Germline V CDR1 and CDR2: LGHNA, YNFKEQ. The J segment lost 6 bases and the V segment lost 4 bases, leaving 11 bases of the junction unmatched. The CDR3 has 15 residues. CDR3 nucleotides: TGTGCCAGCAGCCCACTTTCGGGGCAGGGGGCTGAAGCTTTCTTT. Its translation is CASSPLSGQGAEAFF.

This clone has just one count. The genes are TRBV3-1 (or the pseudogene TRBV3-2) and TRBJ2-3; 8 nucleotides line up with TRBD2. Germline-derived CDR1 and CDR2 are LGHDT and YNNKEL (reference sequence). CDR3 length equals 17 residues. The trim removed 0 bases at V and 1 base at J, leaving 6 bases unmatched. Written as DNA, the CDR3 is TGTGCCAGCAGCCAAGATAGCGGCGGGGGGCGCACAGATACGCAGTATTTT. It encodes CASSQDSGGGRTDTQYF.

This clone was recorded only once. This sequence joins TRBV7-8 and TRBJ1-5, with TRBD1 identical over 11 bases. Trimming removed 3 bases from V and 0 bases from J; junction bases left unmatched: 7. Per germline, CDR1 SGHVS and CDR2 FQNEAQ. There are 18 residues in the CDR3. Here the CDR3 reads CASSFTTGTGGSNQPQHF. In nucleotides, the CDR3 is TGTGCCAGCAGCTTTACGACCGGGACAGGGGGTAGCAATCAGCCCCAGCATTTT.

The genes are TRBV18 and TRBJ2-2; unclear D gene. This CDR3 is 15 amino acids long. The V and J ends lost 0 bases and 7 bases respectively, with 12 bases between them. Germline CDR1 reads KGHSH; CDR2 reads LQKENI. The CDR3 here is CASSPPFTAGGELFF. The CDR3 bases are TGTGCCAGCTCACCACCTTTCACAGCCGGCGGGGAGCTGTTTTTT. Full variable domain (rest looked up from reference TRBV18 and TRBJ2-2): NAGVMQNPRHLVRRRGQEARLRCSPMKGHSHVYWYRQLPEEGLKFMVYLQKENIIDESGMPKERFSAEFPKEGPSILRIQQVVRGDSAAYFCASSPPFTAGGELFFGEGSRLTVL.

The chain recombines TRBV2 with TRBJ1-3, with D hard to call. Germline V gene lookup returns CDR1 SNHLY and CDR2 FYNNEI. There are 14 residues in the CDR3. V lost 5 bases, J lost 0 bases, and 8 bases lay in between. The CDR3 reads CASSLLSSGNTIYF. CDR3 coding DNA: TGTGCCAGCAGTCTACTAAGCTCTGGAAACACCATATATTTT.

The chain recombines TRBV5-1 with TRBJ1-1; TRBD1 matches at 8 bases. Germline trimming cut 1 base from V and 1 base from J; bases unmatched to any gene: 6. The CDR3 consists of 16 residues. Germline assignment: CDR1 SGHRS and CDR2 YFSETQ. The DNA for the CDR3 is TGCGCCAGCAGCTTGATCCCAGGGGGCGGGAACACTGAAGCTTTCTTT. It specifies CASSLIPGGGNTEAFF.

The gene calls are TRBV5-1 and TRBJ1-1; 8 bases agree with TRBD1. The CDR3 spans 14 residues. CDR1 is SGHRS, CDR2 YFSETQ, per germline. Germline trimming cut 4 bases from V and 4 bases from J; bases unmatched to any gene: 6. CDR3 nucleotides: TGCGCCAGCAGCATAGGACAGGGAATCACTGAAGCTTTCTTT. Translation gives CASSIGQGITEAFF. Combining the CDR3 with reference TRBV5-1 and TRBJ1-1 gives the whole variable domain KAGVTQTPRYLIKTRGQQVTLSCSPISGHRSVSWYQQTPGQGLQFLFEYFSETQRNKGNFPGRFSGRQFSNSRSEMNVSTLELGDSALYLCASSIGQGITEAFFGQGTRLTVV.

The chain is built from TRBV18 and TRBJ2-1, with D perhaps TRBD1 (5 bases). The CDR3 spans 14 residues. The germline V and J ends were trimmed by 1 base and 10 bases, with 14 bases remaining between them. Germline lookup yields CDR1 KGHSH and CDR2 LQKENI. This chain's CDR3 is CASSPLGDIGEQFF. The CDR3 region has the DNA TGTGCCAGCTCACCACTAGGGGATATCGGAGAGCAGTTCTTC.

The CDR3 is CASSQRERRFNEAFF. Written as DNA, the CDR3 is TGTGCCAGCAGCCAGAGGGAAAGAAGATTTAATGAAGCTTTCTTT. The rearrangement joins TRBV3-1 (or the pseudogene TRBV3-2) to TRBJ1-1; D ambiguous. The CDR3 is 15 amino acids. Germline loops: CDR1 LGHDT, CDR2 YNNKEL (reference sequence). V shed 3 bases and J shed 7 bases, with 18 bases lying between them.

V usage is TRBV2 and J usage is TRBJ1-6; D perhaps matches TRBD1 (5 bases). Germline V lookup: CDR1 SNHLY, CDR2 FYNNEI. The CDR3 loop spans 13 amino acids. Trimming removed 6 bases at V and 4 bases at J, with 7 bases between. Here the CDR3 reads CASSGGYNSPLHF. In nucleotides, the CDR3 is TGTGCCAGCAGCGGGGGTTATAATTCACCCCTCCACTTT.

V is TRBV6-5 and J is TRBJ1-1, with D unresolved. Trimming pared 6 bases from V and 4 bases from J, leaving 9 bases between. From germline, CDR1 is MNHEY and CDR2 SVGAGI. This CDR3 contains 12 residues. The CDR3 DNA follows: TGTGCCAGCAGCCCCTACGTCACTGAAGCTTTCTTT. Translated, it gives CASSPYVTEAFF.

This chain joins TRBV12-3 or TRBV12-4 and TRBJ2-1; the match to TRBD2 covers 12 bases. The trim removed 7 bases at V and 12 bases at J, leaving 4 bases unmatched. The CDR3 sequence is 12 residues long. CDR3 in amino acids: CASNILAGGQFF. CDR3 coding DNA: TGTGCCAGCAATATACTAGCGGGGGGGCAGTTCTTC.

The chain couples TRBV7-9 to TRBJ2-2; 8 nucleotides line up with TRBD1. Unmatched junction bases numbered 3, after V lost 3 bases and J lost 6 bases. Germline V lookup: CDR1 SEHNR, CDR2 FQNEAQ (reference sequence). The CDR3 sequence is 14 residues long. The CDR3 DNA follows: TGTGCCAGCAGCTTTAGACAGGGGTCCGGGGAGCTGTTTTTT. This gives the protein CASSFRQGSGELFF.